The rows below give T cell receptor beta chains drawn from one sample of a study of cytotoxic CD8 clonotypes in ibrutinib-treated CLL. Here immunoSEQ multiplex PCR was the method, and the copy in TCRdb shows in-frame clones only, minus some. The table has roughly 330,000 clones, about 61% seen once. This specimen was PBMCs, taken after 36 months of ibrutinib treatment. Receptor source: a human donor with chronic lymphocytic leukemia. Both conserved end residues are part of each CDR3. D genes are given only for firm matches. Part of the rows lack a size; the others show once, few, many or a class for expanded clones.

d_call | j_call | clone_size | v_call | cdr3_nt | cdr3_aa
TRBD1 | TRBJ2-7 | NA | TRBV2 | TGTGCCAGCAGTGAAGCGAAGGACAGGTTCTTCCACGAGCAGTACTTC | CASSEAKDRFFHEQYF
NA | TRBJ2-7 | NA | TRBV19 | TGTGCCAGTAGTCCCCTACACTATCCCGGGACCCCCGAGGCCCACGAGCAGTACTTC | CASSPLHYPGTPEAHEQYF
TRBD1 | TRBJ2-3 | NA | TRBV6-6 | TGTGCCAGCAGCCTAGCCGGGACAGGGGGCGCAGATACGCAGTATTTT | CASSLAGTGGADTQYF
TRBD2 | TRBJ2-7 | NA | TRBV5-1 | TGCGCCAGCAGCGGATCGGGACTATATTACGAGCAGTACTTC | CASSGSGLYYEQYF
NA | TRBJ2-5 | NA | TRBV6-1 | TGTGCCAGCAGTGAAAGTCCTCTAGCCGGGGAGACCCAGTACTTC | CASSESPLAGETQYF
NA | TRBJ2-3 | NA | TRBV5-1 | TGCGCCAGCAGCTTGGTGTGGGACACAGATACGCAGTATTTT | CASSLVWDTDTQYF
TRBD1 | TRBJ2-7 | NA | TRBV6-6 | TGTGCCAGCAGGGGACAGGGGGCTTACGAGCAGTACTTC | CASRGQGAYEQYF
NA | TRBJ1-1 | NA | TRBV20-1 | TGCAGTGCTACCGGGGGACGGGCTTTCTTT | CSATGGRAFF
TRBD1 | TRBJ1-2 | few | TRBV18 | TGTGCCAGCTCACTACAATACAGGGGAGGTTCGGAAGGCTACACCTTC | CASSLQYRGGSEGYTF
NA | TRBJ1-5 | NA | TRBV28 | TGTGCCACCCTCGGGGGCCTATCGCCCCAGCATTTT | CATLGGLSPQHF
NA | TRBJ2-7 | once | TRBV6-1 | TGTGCCAGCAGGGGGACACCCAGCTCCTACGAGCAGTACTTC | CASRGTPSSYEQYF
NA | TRBJ1-2 | NA | TRBV27 | TGTGCCAGCAGTTCTCCCAGAGGGAACTTCTATGGCTACACCTTC | CASSSPRGNFYGYTF
TRBD2 | TRBJ2-1 | NA | TRBV7-6 | TGTGCCAGCAGCTTAGTTGTCGGGAGGTACAATGAGCAGTTCTTC | CASSLVVGRYNEQFF
NA | TRBJ1-2 | NA | TRBV6-5 | TGTGCCAGCAGATCCCAGCCTAACTATGGCTACACCTTC | CASRSQPNYGYTF
NA | TRBJ2-7 | NA | TRBV4-1 | TGCGCCAGCAGCCAAAACCCGTTTTCCTACGAGCAGTACTTC | CASSQNPFSYEQYF
TRBD1 | TRBJ1-2 | few | TRBV7-9 | TGTGCCAGCAGCACCCGGACAGGAATTACATATGGCTACACCTTC | CASSTRTGITYGYTF
NA | TRBJ2-7 | few | TRBV28 | TGTGCCAGCAGTTTGGGTGGACAGTTATCCTACGAGCAGTACTTC | CASSLGGQLSYEQYF
NA | TRBJ1-6 | NA | TRBV14 | TGTGCCAGCAGCCAGGGGGCATGGAATTCACCCCTCCACTTT | CASSQGAWNSPLHF
NA | TRBJ2-1 | NA | TRBV6-5 | TGTGCCAGCAGTTATGGGGGAAACAATGAGCAGTTCTTC | CASSYGGNNEQFF
NA | TRBJ2-2 | once | TRBV5-1 | TGCGCCAGCAGCTTCCAGGGTCCGACCGGGGAGCTGTTTTTT | CASSFQGPTGELFF
TRBD1 | TRBJ1-2 | few | TRBV6-5 | TGTGCCAGCAGTCCGACAGGGTTCCAGATTGGCACCTTC | CASSPTGFQIGTF
TRBD1 | TRBJ1-3 | NA | TRBV5-6 | TGTGCCAGCAGCTGGACAGGGACCGGAAACACCATATATTTT | CASSWTGTGNTIYF
NA | TRBJ2-7 | NA | TRBV6-1 | TGTGCCAGCCATGAATGGGGCAGGGCCCACTACGAGCAGTACTTC | CASHEWGRAHYEQYF
NA | TRBJ2-2 | NA | TRBV29-1 | TGCAGCGTTGAACACCAGGCCGGGGAGCTGTTTTTT | CSVEHQAGELFF
NA | TRBJ1-1 | NA | TRBV6-5 | TGTGCCAGCAGTTCCCCACGTCGGGCTGGCACTGAAGCTTTCTTT | CASSSPRRAGTEAFF
TRBD2 | TRBJ2-7 | once | TRBV11-3 | TGTGCCAGCAGCTCCAGACTAGCGGGGGCCTACGAGCAGTACTTC | CASSSRLAGAYEQYF
TRBD1 | TRBJ2-3 | NA | TRBV5-6 | TGTGCCAGCAGCAGAGAGAGACAGGGTGGAGATACGCAGTATTTT | CASSRERQGGDTQYF
TRBD2 | TRBJ2-3 | NA | TRBV2 | TGTGCCAGCATAGGACTAGCGGGAGGCCCTAGCACAGATACGCAGTATTTT | CASIGLAGGPSTDTQYF
NA | TRBJ2-7 | NA | TRBV21-1 | TGTGCCAGCAGCAAAGAACCTAGCGGGAGTCCTCATTTAAACTACGAGCAGTACTTC | CASSKEPSGSPHLNYEQYF
NA | TRBJ1-1 | once | TRBV28 | TGTGCCAGCACGCCCCCGACAGTGAACACTGAAGCTTTCTTT | CASTPPTVNTEAFF
NA | TRBJ1-1 | NA | TRBV5-1 | TGCGCCAGCAGCTCCCGGGGAGCCACTGAAGCTTTCTTT | CASSSRGATEAFF
NA | TRBJ2-2 | NA | TRBV15 | TGTGCCACCAGCAGATTCGGCGAACCCGGGGAGCTGTTTTTT | CATSRFGEPGELFF
TRBD1 | TRBJ1-2 | NA | TRBV7-9 | TGTGCCAGCAGACTATCCCGTGGGACAGTCTATGGCTACACCTTC | CASRLSRGTVYGYTF
NA | TRBJ2-3 | NA | TRBV7-2 | TGTGCCAGCACTTTCGTACGGGTCACAGATACGCAGTATTTT | CASTFVRVTDTQYF
NA | TRBJ2-1 | NA | TRBV20-1 | TGCAGTCCCAATCAGCGGGTTGAGCAGTTCTTC | CSPNQRVEQFF
TRBD1 | TRBJ1-4 | NA | TRBV29-1 | TGCAGCGTGAGGACAGGGGTCGAAAAACTGTTTTTT | CSVRTGVEKLFF
NA | TRBJ1-4 | NA | TRBV7-2 | TGTGCCAGCCGATACGGCGTTAATGAAAAACTGTTTTTT | CASRYGVNEKLFF
TRBD2 | TRBJ2-7 | NA | TRBV6-5 | TGTGCCAGCAAAGGGTCTTCGGGAGGGCCCTACGAGCAGTACTTC | CASKGSSGGPYEQYF
NA | TRBJ2-7 | NA | TRBV6-1 | TGTGCCAGCAGTGAATTAGGGCACATGGCAGGGGTCTACGAGCAGTACTTC | CASSELGHMAGVYEQYF
TRBD2 | TRBJ2-5 | NA | TRBV7-2 | TGTGCCAGCAGCTTAGCGGGAGGGCCAGAGACCCAGTACTTC | CASSLAGGPETQYF
TRBD2 | TRBJ2-7 | once | TRBV5-8 | TGTGCCAGCAGCTTGGAATACAGCGGGGGCCCGAGCGAGCAGTACTTC | CASSLEYSGGPSEQYF
TRBD1 | TRBJ1-1 | NA | TRBV7-8 | TGTGCCAGCTGTCGGGACAGGGGGAACACTGAAGCTTTCTTT | CASCRDRGNTEAFF
NA | TRBJ2-7 | NA | TRBV7-9 | TGTGCCAGCAGCCCTGGCCTCGGGCCCTACGAGCAGTACTTC | CASSPGLGPYEQYF
NA | TRBJ2-5 | NA | TRBV18 | TGTGCCAGCTCTATAGACCCGGGAGAGACCCAGTACTTC | CASSIDPGETQYF
NA | TRBJ2-3 | NA | TRBV25-1 | TGTGCCAGCAGTGAATGGAGCCCCACAGATACGCAGTATTTT | CASSEWSPTDTQYF
NA | TRBJ2-7 | NA | TRBV28 | TGTGCCAGCAGTTTCCGGGTTTTGGGGGCCCGGGATGAGCAGTACTTC | CASSFRVLGARDEQYF
NA | TRBJ2-1 | NA | TRBV4-1 | TGCGCCAGCAGCCAAGATTGGGCCACCCTTAATGAGCAGTTCTTC | CASSQDWATLNEQFF
NA | TRBJ2-2 | NA | TRBV5-1 | TGCGCCAGCAGCTTGGATGGAGTGGGGACCGGGGAGCTGTTTTTT | CASSLDGVGTGELFF
TRBD2 | TRBJ2-1 | NA | TRBV27 | TGTGCCAGCAGTTTACCGAAGCGGGGCGAGCAGTTCTTC | CASSLPKRGEQFF
NA | TRBJ2-7 | few | TRBV6-5 | TGTGCCAGCAGTTACAGGGGCGAGCAGTACTTC | CASSYRGEQYF
TRBD1 | TRBJ2-5 | NA | TRBV18 | TGTGCCAGCTCACCACTGGCAGGGGGCGAGGAGACCCAGTACTTC | CASSPLAGGEETQYF
TRBD1 | TRBJ2-7 | few | TRBV6-6 | TGTGCCAGCAGTATCGACAGGGTCTACGAGCAGTACTTC | CASSIDRVYEQYF
NA | TRBJ1-5 | NA | TRBV18 | TGTGCCAGCTCACCGGCGCAAGCCAATCAGCCCCAGCATTTT | CASSPAQANQPQHF
NA | TRBJ1-6 | NA | TRBV18 | TGTGCCAGCTCACAAGGGGGTGCCTTGGATTCACCCCTCCACTTT | CASSQGGALDSPLHF